This T cell receptor beta chain was identified in a study of blood T cell repertoires in COVID-19. At the level of the study: Acute-phase and convalescent COVID-19 samples originated in the United States, Italy and Spain. Sample material is recorded as cDNA or gDNA derived from T cells, B-cell-depleted T cells, or PBMCs.

Authors' methods: Estimation of nucleated cell counts relied on the amplification of reference gene primers. Only in-frame clones appear in the TCRdb table, and some are missing; sequencing was by immunoSEQ multiplex PCR. That table gives V, J and clone size, and the DNA gave D and trimming. Of 95,000 to 150,000 clones listed, over 75% are singletons. This clonotype originated in a man in his 60s with active or convalescent COVID-19. The sequencing sample was made of peripheral blood.

The CDR3 protein is CATSLGGSSGNTIYF. The CDR3 bases are TGTGCCACCTCTTTGGGGGGGAGCTCTGGAAACACCATATATTTT. This chain connects TRBV6-9 to TRBJ1-3, with D tentatively TRBD1 (5 bases). This CDR3 has 15 residues. The V end lost 10 bases, the J end lost 0 bases, and 16 bases lay between the germline ends. Germline V gives CDR1 MNHGY, CDR2 SVAAGI.